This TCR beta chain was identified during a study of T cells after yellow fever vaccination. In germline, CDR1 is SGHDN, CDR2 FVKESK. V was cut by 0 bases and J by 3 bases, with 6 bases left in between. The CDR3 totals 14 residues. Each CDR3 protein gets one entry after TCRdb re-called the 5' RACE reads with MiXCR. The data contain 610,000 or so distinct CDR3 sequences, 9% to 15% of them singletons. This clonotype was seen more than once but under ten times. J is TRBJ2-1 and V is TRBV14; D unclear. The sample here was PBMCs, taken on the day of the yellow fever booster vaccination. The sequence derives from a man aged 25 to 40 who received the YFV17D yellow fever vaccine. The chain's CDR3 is CASSQDVSYNEQFF. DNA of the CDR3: TGTGCCAGCAGCCAAGATGTAAGCTACAATGAGCAGTTCTTC.